The next 7 T cell receptor beta chains were all read from a single sample in a study of CD8+CD57+ T cells in acquired aplastic anemia. All sequencing subjects had displayed CD8+CD57+ cell expansion on flow cytometry. Both TCR beta VDJ combination and CDR3 sequence profiling were carried out. Genomic DNA was the template for this profiling. TCRdb re-analysed the reads in MiXCR, keeping a single row per CDR3 protein. This sample has roughly 500,000 distinct CDR3 sequences, with around 32% found just once. Input material: sorted CD4+, CD8+, or CD8+CD57+ T cells (not recorded which) from PBMCs. The receptor set was obtained from a human donor with aplastic anemia.

This clonotype was picked up many times. Compared with germline, one end of the junction differs, possibly owing to a read error. The CDR3, as DNA: TGTGCCAGCAGCTCTAGCGGGGGCTCGTACGAGCAGTACTTC. Translation: CASSSSGGSYEQYF. V gene TRBV5-1 combines with J gene TRBJ2-7, with TRBD2 matching over 10 bases. From germline, CDR1 is SGHRS and CDR2 YFSETQ. The CDR3 length is 14 residues.

This clonotype was recorded a few times. This chain uses TRBV5-1 with TRBJ1-3, with D perhaps matching TRBD1 (5 bases). Germline lookup yields CDR1 SGHRS and CDR2 YFSETQ. This CDR3 is built from 14 residues. With 2 bases removed from V and 2 bases from J, the gap between germline ends came to 8 bases. The CDR3 spells CASSLGDAGNTIYF. The CDR3 DNA follows: TGCGCCAGCAGCTTAGGGGATGCTGGAAACACCATATATTTT.

Details on this clonotype: The junction and the germline gene differ at one end; a read error may be behind it. V and J are TRBV10-1 and TRBJ2-1; D not certain. Germline V gene data show CDR1 as WNHNN and CDR2 as SYGVQD (reference sequence). The CDR3 covers 14 residues. CDR3 protein: CASSQGRDYNEQFF. In nucleotides, the CDR3 is TGTGCCAGCAGCCAAGGGCGAGATTACAATGAGCAGTTCTTC.

This clonotype was counted at least ten times. This chain links TRBV2 with TRBJ2-7, with 10 bases fitting TRBD1. V lost 7 bases to trimming and J lost 4 bases; unmatched junction nucleotides: 7. The CDR3 contains 14 residues. Germline-derived CDR1 and CDR2 are SNHLY and FYNNEI. CDR3 loop: CASTWDRGSYEQYF. The CDR3 bases are TGTGCCAGCACTTGGGACAGGGGATCTTACGAGCAGTACTTC.

V is TRBV6-1 and J is TRBJ2-2; 9 bases agree with TRBD1. V lost 3 bases and J lost 3; bases outside the gene matches: 8. The V gene's germline CDR1 is MNHNS and CDR2 SASEGT. This CDR3 has 17 residues. The CDR3 sequence: CASSDLPGQGHTGELFF. The CDR3 DNA reads TGTGCCAGCAGTGATCTCCCGGGACAGGGTCACACCGGGGAGCTGTTTTTT.

This clonotype was picked up many times. CDR3 DNA sequence: TGTGCCAGTAGTATCTTGGGCCATTACGAGCAGTACTTC. Translated: CASSILGHYEQYF. V and J are TRBV19 and TRBJ2-7; no firm D call. The ends were cut back, 3 bases at V and 4 bases at J, with 10 bases in the middle. CDR3 length: 13 residues. Germline CDR1 LNHDA, CDR2 SQIVND (reference sequence).

A remark on this clonotype: Just one base apart from a much larger clone, this may be a read error. V gene TRBV2 combines with J gene TRBJ2-7; D possibly matches TRBD1 or TRBD2 (5 bases each). The CDR3 runs 16 residues. The germline gives CDR1 SNHLY, CDR2 FYNNEI. CDR3 in DNA: TGTGCCTGCAGAAAGCAGGGTGAGGGCAGGGTACGGGGGCAGTACTTC. Residues: CACRKQGEGRVRGQYF. Full variable domain (missing parts from reference TRBV2 and TRBJ2-7): EPEVTQTPSHQVTQMGQEVILRCVPISNHLYFYWYRQILGQKVEFLVSFYNNEISEKSEIFDDQFSVERPDGSNFTLKIRSTKLEDSAMYFCACRKQGEGRVRGQYFGPGTRLTVT.